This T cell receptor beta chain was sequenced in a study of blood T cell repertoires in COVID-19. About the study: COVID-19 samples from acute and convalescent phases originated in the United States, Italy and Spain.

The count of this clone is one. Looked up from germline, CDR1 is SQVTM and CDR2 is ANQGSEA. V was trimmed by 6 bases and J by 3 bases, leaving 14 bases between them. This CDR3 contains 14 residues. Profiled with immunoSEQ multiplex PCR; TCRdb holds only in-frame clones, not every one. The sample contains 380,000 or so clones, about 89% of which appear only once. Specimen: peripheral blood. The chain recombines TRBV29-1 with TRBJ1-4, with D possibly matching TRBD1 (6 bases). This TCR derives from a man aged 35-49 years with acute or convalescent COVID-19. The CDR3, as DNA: TGCAGCGTACAACAGGGCGACCCTAATGAAAAACTGTTTTTT. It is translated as CSVQQGDPNEKLFF.